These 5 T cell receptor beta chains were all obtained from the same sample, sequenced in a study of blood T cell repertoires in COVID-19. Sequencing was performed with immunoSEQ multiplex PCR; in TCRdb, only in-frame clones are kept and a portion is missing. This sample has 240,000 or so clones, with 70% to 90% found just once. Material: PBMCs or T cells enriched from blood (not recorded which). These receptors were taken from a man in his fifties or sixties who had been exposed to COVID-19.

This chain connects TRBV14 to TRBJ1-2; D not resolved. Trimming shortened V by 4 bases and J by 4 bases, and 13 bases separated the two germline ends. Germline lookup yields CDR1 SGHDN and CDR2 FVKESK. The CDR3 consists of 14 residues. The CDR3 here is CASSPSLKRYGYTF. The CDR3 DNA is TGTGCCAGCAGCCCCTCCCTAAAGCGCTATGGCTACACCTTC.

CDR3 loop: CASSPRGTGGGLNTEAFF. The DNA of the CDR3 is TGTGCCAGCTCACCACGCGGGACAGGAGGGGGGTTGAACACTGAAGCTTTCTTT. This chain connects TRBV18 to TRBJ1-1; 8 positions match TRBD1. Losses at the gene ends were 1 base for V and 0 bases for J; bases not matched to a gene: 10. This CDR3 has 18 residues. CDR1 and CDR2 from the germline V gene are KGHSH and LQKENI.

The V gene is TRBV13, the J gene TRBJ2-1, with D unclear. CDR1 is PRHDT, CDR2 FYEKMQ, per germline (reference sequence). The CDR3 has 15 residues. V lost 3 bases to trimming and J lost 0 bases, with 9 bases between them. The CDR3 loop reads CASSFGGSSYNEQFF. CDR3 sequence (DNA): TGTGCCAGCAGCTTTGGCGGTAGCTCCTACAATGAGCAGTTCTTC.

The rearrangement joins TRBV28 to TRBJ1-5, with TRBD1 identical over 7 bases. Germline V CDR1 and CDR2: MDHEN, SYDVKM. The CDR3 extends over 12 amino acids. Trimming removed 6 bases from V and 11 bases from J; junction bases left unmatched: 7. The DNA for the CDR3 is TGTGCCAGCAGACTGGGACAGCAGGCCCAGCATTTT. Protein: CASRLGQQAQHF.

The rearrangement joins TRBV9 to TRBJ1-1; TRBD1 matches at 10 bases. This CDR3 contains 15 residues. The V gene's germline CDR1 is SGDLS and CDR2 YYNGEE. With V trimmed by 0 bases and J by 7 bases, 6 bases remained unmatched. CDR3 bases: TGTGCCAGCAGCGTAGAGGGACAGGGGCTCGTTGAAGCTTTCTTT. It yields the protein CASSVEGQGLVEAFF. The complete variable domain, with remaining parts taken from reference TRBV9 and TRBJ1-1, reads DSGVTQTPKHLITATGQRVTLRCSPRSGDLSVYWYQQSLDQGLQFLIQYYNGEERAKGNILERFSAQQFPDLHSELNLSSLELGDSALYFCASSVEGQGLVEAFFGQGTRLTVV.